Listed below are T cell receptor beta chains from one sample, sequenced in a study of T cell responses to AZD1222 COVID-19 vaccine. Repertoires were generated with immunoSEQ multiplex PCR, while TCRdb's copy carries only in-frame clones and drops some. Of over 95,000 clones in the sample, over 85% were seen once. The material was peripheral blood, obtained on day 0 of AZD1222 vaccination. Receptors were obtained from an adult in good health. CDR3s include the opening cysteine and the closing phenylalanine or tryptophan. D genes are given only for firm matches. A row's size may be missing; if present it is once, few, many or a size class.

clone_size: .
j_call: TRBJ2-1
v_call: TRBV20-1
d_call: .
cdr3_nt: TGCAGTGCTAGTCTAGAAGTAGACAATGAGCAGTTCTTC
cdr3_aa: CSASLEVDNEQFF

clone_size: once
j_call: TRBJ1-6
v_call: TRBV6-5
d_call: .
cdr3_nt: TGTGCCAGCAGAGAGGTGAGCTCCTATAATTCACCCCTCCACTTT
cdr3_aa: CASREVSSYNSPLHF

clone_size: once
j_call: TRBJ1-2
v_call: TRBV6-5
d_call: .
cdr3_nt: TGTGCCAGCACCCTACTTGAGGGTCACTATGGCTACACCTTC
cdr3_aa: CASTLLEGHYGYTF

clone_size: .
j_call: TRBJ2-7
v_call: TRBV6-2/TRBV6-3
d_call: .
cdr3_nt: TGTGCCAGCAGTTACCCGTCACGCCCGAGCTCCTACGAGCAGTACTTC
cdr3_aa: CASSYPSRPSSYEQYF

clone_size: .
j_call: TRBJ1-1
v_call: TRBV6-5
d_call: TRBD1
cdr3_nt: TGTGCCAGCAGTCGTACAGGGGGAACTGAAGCTTTCTTT
cdr3_aa: CASSRTGGTEAFF

clone_size: .
j_call: TRBJ1-2
v_call: TRBV5-5
d_call: .
cdr3_nt: TGTGCCAGCAGCTCCCGGGGCGAACTTAACTATGGCTACACCTTC
cdr3_aa: CASSSRGELNYGYTF

clone_size: .
j_call: TRBJ1-2
v_call: TRBV14
d_call: .
cdr3_nt: TGTGCCAGCAGCCAAGTGATGGCAGGTGGCTACACCTTC
cdr3_aa: CASSQVMAGGYTF

clone_size: .
j_call: TRBJ1-2
v_call: TRBV30
d_call: .
cdr3_nt: TGTGCCGAAGGACAGCCGTCAGTTGGCTACACCTTC
cdr3_aa: CAEGQPSVGYTF

clone_size: .
j_call: TRBJ1-5
v_call: TRBV5-8
d_call: .
cdr3_nt: TGTGCCAGCAGCTTGGCCGGGGCGGCTAATCAGCCCCAGCATTTT
cdr3_aa: CASSLAGAANQPQHF

clone_size: .
j_call: TRBJ2-7
v_call: TRBV11-2
d_call: TRBD2
cdr3_nt: TGTGCCAGCAGCCCCCAGGGACTAGCGGGAACCTTGTACTTC
cdr3_aa: CASSPQGLAGTLYF

clone_size: .
j_call: TRBJ1-1
v_call: TRBV14
d_call: .
cdr3_nt: TGTGCCAGCAGCCCAAACAGGATGAACACTGAAGCTTTCTTT
cdr3_aa: CASSPNRMNTEAFF

clone_size: .
j_call: TRBJ1-5
v_call: TRBV27
d_call: TRBD1
cdr3_nt: TGTGCCAGCAGTTCGACAGGGGGCACTCAGCCCCAGCATTTT
cdr3_aa: CASSSTGGTQPQHF

clone_size: .
j_call: TRBJ1-4
v_call: TRBV28
d_call: .
cdr3_nt: TGTGCCAGCAGCTCCCCCGGAGGGCACAATGAAAAACTGTTTTTT
cdr3_aa: CASSSPGGHNEKLFF

clone_size: .
j_call: TRBJ2-7
v_call: TRBV3-1/TRBV3-2
d_call: .
cdr3_nt: TGTGCCAGCAGCCCCGCAGGGCTCGAGCAGTACTTC
cdr3_aa: CASSPAGLEQYF

clone_size: .
j_call: TRBJ2-1
v_call: TRBV18
d_call: TRBD1
cdr3_nt: TGTGCCAGCTCACCACCAACGGGACAGGGGGGTCACAATGAGCAGTTCTTC
cdr3_aa: CASSPPTGQGGHNEQFF

clone_size: .
j_call: TRBJ1-5
v_call: TRBV2
d_call: TRBD1
cdr3_nt: TGTGCCAGCAGTGGAGACAGGGGGGGCAATCAGCCCCAGCATTTT
cdr3_aa: CASSGDRGGNQPQHF

clone_size: .
j_call: TRBJ1-1
v_call: TRBV18
d_call: TRBD1
cdr3_nt: TGTGCCAGCTTACCGGCTCCGGGACAGGGGAACACTGAAGCTTTCTTT
cdr3_aa: CASLPAPGQGNTEAFF

clone_size: .
j_call: TRBJ2-1
v_call: TRBV6-5
d_call: TRBD2
cdr3_nt: TGTGCCAGCAGTTATAGCGGGAGCTCCTACAATGAGCAGTTCTTC
cdr3_aa: CASSYSGSSYNEQFF

clone_size: .
j_call: TRBJ2-1
v_call: TRBV5-1
d_call: TRBD2
cdr3_nt: TGCGCCAGCAGCTTGGGAGGGGCTAGCGGGAGGGATGAGCAGTTCTTC
cdr3_aa: CASSLGGASGRDEQFF

clone_size: .
j_call: TRBJ1-1
v_call: TRBV9
d_call: .
cdr3_nt: TGTGCCAGCAGCGTCAGGGCCGCGGGCACTGAAGCTTTCTTT
cdr3_aa: CASSVRAAGTEAFF

clone_size: .
j_call: TRBJ1-1
v_call: TRBV20-1
d_call: .
cdr3_nt: TGCAGTGCTAGTAACCCGGGAGGGAACACTGAAGCTTTCTTT
cdr3_aa: CSASNPGGNTEAFF

clone_size: .
j_call: TRBJ1-2
v_call: TRBV27
d_call: .
cdr3_nt: TGTGCCAGCAGTTTAAACAACCGGGGAATCGGCTACACCTTC
cdr3_aa: CASSLNNRGIGYTF

clone_size: once
j_call: TRBJ1-5
v_call: TRBV3-1/TRBV3-2
d_call: TRBD1
cdr3_nt: TGTGCCAGCAGCCCCCGTCCGAGCAGGGGGAATCAGCCCCAGCATTTT
cdr3_aa: CASSPRPSRGNQPQHF

clone_size: .
j_call: TRBJ2-7
v_call: TRBV5-1
d_call: .
cdr3_nt: TGCGCCAGCAGCGCTACCCGGGGCGCCTACGAGCAGTACTTC
cdr3_aa: CASSATRGAYEQYF

clone_size: .
j_call: TRBJ2-7
v_call: TRBV5-1
d_call: .
cdr3_nt: TGCGCCAGCAAATCCCGCCGGGACTCCACCTACGAGCAGTACTTC
cdr3_aa: CASKSRRDSTYEQYF

clone_size: .
j_call: TRBJ2-7
v_call: TRBV28
d_call: TRBD2
cdr3_nt: TGTGCCAGCAGTTTAGCGGGAGGTGAAGAGCAGTACTTC
cdr3_aa: CASSLAGGEEQYF

clone_size: .
j_call: TRBJ2-3
v_call: TRBV5-4
d_call: .
cdr3_nt: TGTGCCAGCAGCTTGGACAGTAAATACACAGATACGCAGTATTTT
cdr3_aa: CASSLDSKYTDTQYF

clone_size: .
j_call: TRBJ2-7
v_call: TRBV5-1
d_call: TRBD1
cdr3_nt: TGCGCCAGCAGCTCGGACAGGGGCTACGAGCAGTACTTC
cdr3_aa: CASSSDRGYEQYF

clone_size: .
j_call: TRBJ1-5
v_call: TRBV10-3
d_call: .
cdr3_nt: TGTGCCATCAGTGATGGGTATAGCAATCAGCCCCAGCATTTT
cdr3_aa: CAISDGYSNQPQHF

clone_size: once
j_call: TRBJ2-5
v_call: TRBV5-4
d_call: TRBD1
cdr3_nt: TGTGCCAGCAGCGAAACAGGGGGCCCGGAGACCCAGTACTTC
cdr3_aa: CASSETGGPETQYF

clone_size: .
j_call: TRBJ2-1
v_call: TRBV28
d_call: TRBD2
cdr3_nt: TGTGCCGCAGGTCCGGGAGGGGAGCAGTTCTTC
cdr3_aa: CAAGPGGEQFF

clone_size: .
j_call: TRBJ1-6
v_call: TRBV6-2/TRBV6-3
d_call: TRBD1
cdr3_nt: TGTGCCAGCAGCTTTACAGGGGGGACCAATTCACCCCTCCACTTT
cdr3_aa: CASSFTGGTNSPLHF

clone_size: .
j_call: TRBJ2-5
v_call: TRBV5-8
d_call: .
cdr3_nt: TGTGCCAGCAGCTTATTGGAGACCCAGTACTTC
cdr3_aa: CASSLLETQYF

clone_size: .
j_call: TRBJ1-2
v_call: TRBV5-1
d_call: .
cdr3_nt: TGCGCCAGCAGCTCCATGACAGGCCATGGCTACACCTTC
cdr3_aa: CASSSMTGHGYTF

clone_size: .
j_call: TRBJ1-5
v_call: TRBV4-1
d_call: TRBD1
cdr3_nt: TGCGCCAGCAGCCAAGATGGGCAGGGGGATCAGCCCCAGCATTTT
cdr3_aa: CASSQDGQGDQPQHF

clone_size: .
j_call: TRBJ2-7
v_call: TRBV2
d_call: TRBD2
cdr3_nt: TGTGCCAGCAGCCTTAGGACTAGCGGGTCCTACGAGCAGTACTTC
cdr3_aa: CASSLRTSGSYEQYF